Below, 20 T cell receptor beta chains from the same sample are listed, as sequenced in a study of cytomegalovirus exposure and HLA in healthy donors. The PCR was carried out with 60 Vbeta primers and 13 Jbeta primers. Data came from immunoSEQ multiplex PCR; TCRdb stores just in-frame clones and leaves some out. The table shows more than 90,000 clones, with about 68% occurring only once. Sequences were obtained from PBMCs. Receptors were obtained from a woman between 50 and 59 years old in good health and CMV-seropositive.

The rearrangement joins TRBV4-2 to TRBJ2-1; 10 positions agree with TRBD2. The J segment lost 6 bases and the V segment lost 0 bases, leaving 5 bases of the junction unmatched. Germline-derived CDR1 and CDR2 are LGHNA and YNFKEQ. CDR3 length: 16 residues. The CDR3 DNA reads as TGTGCCAGCAGCCAAGATGGGGGGACTAGCGTCAATGAGCAGTTCTTC. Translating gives CASSQDGGTSVNEQFF.

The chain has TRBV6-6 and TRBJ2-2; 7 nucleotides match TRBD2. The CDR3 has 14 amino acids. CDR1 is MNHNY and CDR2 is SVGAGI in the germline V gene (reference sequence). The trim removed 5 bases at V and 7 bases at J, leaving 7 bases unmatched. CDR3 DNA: TGTGCCAGCAGTCGGACTAGAGCGGACGGGGAGCTGTTTTTT. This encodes CASSRTRADGELFF.

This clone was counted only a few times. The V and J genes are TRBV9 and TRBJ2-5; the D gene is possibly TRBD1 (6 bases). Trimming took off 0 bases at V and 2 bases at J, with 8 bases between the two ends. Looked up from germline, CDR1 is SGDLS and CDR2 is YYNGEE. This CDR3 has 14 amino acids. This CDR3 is CASSVAQGQETQYF. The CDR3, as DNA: TGTGCCAGCAGCGTAGCCCAGGGGCAAGAGACCCAGTACTTC.

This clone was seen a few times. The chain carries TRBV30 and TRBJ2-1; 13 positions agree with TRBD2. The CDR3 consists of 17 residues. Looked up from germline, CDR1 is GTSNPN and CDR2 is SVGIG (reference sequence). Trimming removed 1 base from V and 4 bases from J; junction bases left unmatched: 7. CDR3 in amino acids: CAWSARPGLAGYNEQFF. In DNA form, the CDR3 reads TGTGCCTGGAGTGCGCGACCGGGACTAGCGGGGTACAATGAGCAGTTCTTC.

As DNA, the CDR3 is TGTGCCAGCAGCACATCATCGGGACTAGTACTCAATGAGCAGTTCTTC. Protein: CASSTSSGLVLNEQFF. The V and J genes are TRBV7-2 and TRBJ2-1, with 8 bases aligning to TRBD2. With V trimmed by 5 bases and J by 6 bases, 12 bases remained unmatched. From germline, CDR1 is SGHTA and CDR2 FQGNSA. The CDR3 spans 16 residues. The full variable domain, rest sourced from reference TRBV7-2 and TRBJ2-1, is GAGVSQSPSNKVTEKGKDVELRCDPISGHTALYWYRQSLGQGLEFLIYFQGNSAPDKSGLPSDRFSAERTGGSVSTLTIQRTQQEDSAVYLCASSTSSGLVLNEQFFGPGTRLTVL.

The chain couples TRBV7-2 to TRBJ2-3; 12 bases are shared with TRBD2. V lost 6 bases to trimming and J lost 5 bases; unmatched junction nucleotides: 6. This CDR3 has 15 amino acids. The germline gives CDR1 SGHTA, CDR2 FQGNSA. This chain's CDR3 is CASRQLAGGLDTQYF. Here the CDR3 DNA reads TGTGCCAGCAGGCAACTAGCGGGGGGTCTAGATACGCAGTATTTT.

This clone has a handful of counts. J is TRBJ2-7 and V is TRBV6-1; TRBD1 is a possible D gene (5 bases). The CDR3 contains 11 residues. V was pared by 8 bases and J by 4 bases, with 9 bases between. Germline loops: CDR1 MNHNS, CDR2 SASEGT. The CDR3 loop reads CASGRQYEQYF. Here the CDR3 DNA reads TGTGCCAGCGGACGACAGTACGAGCAGTACTTC.

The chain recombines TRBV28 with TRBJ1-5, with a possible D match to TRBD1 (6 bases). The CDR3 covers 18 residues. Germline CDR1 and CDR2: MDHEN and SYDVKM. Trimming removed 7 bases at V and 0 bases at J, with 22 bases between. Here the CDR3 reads CASKPGGPDYYSNQPQHF. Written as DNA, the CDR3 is TGTGCCAGCAAGCCGGGGGGGCCAGACTATTATAGCAATCAGCCCCAGCATTTT.

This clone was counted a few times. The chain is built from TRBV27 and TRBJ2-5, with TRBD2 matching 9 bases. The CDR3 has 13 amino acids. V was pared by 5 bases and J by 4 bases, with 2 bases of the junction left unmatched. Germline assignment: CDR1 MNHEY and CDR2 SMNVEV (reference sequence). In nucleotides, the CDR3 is TGTGCCAGCAGTATAGCGGGGGCAGAGACCCAGTACTTC. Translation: CASSIAGAETQYF.

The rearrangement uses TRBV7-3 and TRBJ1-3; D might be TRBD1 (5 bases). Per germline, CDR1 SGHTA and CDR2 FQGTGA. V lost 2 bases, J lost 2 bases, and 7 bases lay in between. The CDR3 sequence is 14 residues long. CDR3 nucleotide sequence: TGTGCCAGCAGCTTAGGGGCAGCTGGAAACACCATATATTTT. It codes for CASSLGAAGNTIYF.

The CDR3 reads CASSERGTGGKPQHF. The CDR3 DNA reads TGCGCCAGCAGTGAGAGAGGGACAGGGGGGAAGCCCCAGCATTTT. The chain links TRBV10-2 to TRBJ1-5, with 11 bases lining up with TRBD1. Trimming removed 2 bases from V and 8 bases from J; junction bases left unmatched: 5. CDR3 length: 15 amino acids. Germline-derived CDR1 and CDR2 are WSHSY and SAAADI.

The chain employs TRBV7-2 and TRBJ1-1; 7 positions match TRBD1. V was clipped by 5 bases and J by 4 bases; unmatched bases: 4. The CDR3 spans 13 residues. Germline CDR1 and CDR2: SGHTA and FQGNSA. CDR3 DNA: TGTGCCAGCAGCCCCTGGACAGGCACTGAAGCTTTCTTT. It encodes CASSPWTGTEAFF.

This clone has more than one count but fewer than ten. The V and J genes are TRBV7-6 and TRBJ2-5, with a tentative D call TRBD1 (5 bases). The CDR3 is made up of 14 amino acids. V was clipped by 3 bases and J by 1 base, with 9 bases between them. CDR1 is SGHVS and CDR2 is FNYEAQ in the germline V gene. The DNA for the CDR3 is TGTGCCAGCAGCTTCCTGACAGCCCAAGAGACCCAGTACTTC. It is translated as CASSFLTAQETQYF.

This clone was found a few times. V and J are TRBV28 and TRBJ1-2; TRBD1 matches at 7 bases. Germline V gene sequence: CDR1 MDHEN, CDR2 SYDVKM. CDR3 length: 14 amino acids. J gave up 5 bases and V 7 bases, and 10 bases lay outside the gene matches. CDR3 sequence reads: CASIKGGARYGYTF. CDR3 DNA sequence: TGTGCCAGCATAAAAGGGGGCGCGAGGTATGGCTACACCTTC.

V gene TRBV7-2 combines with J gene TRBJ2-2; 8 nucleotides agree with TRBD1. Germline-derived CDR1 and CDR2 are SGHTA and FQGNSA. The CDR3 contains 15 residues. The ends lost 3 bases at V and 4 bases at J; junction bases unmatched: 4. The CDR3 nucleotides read TGTGCCAGCAGCTTGGACAGGGCCTCCACCGGGGAGCTGTTTTTT. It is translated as CASSLDRASTGELFF.

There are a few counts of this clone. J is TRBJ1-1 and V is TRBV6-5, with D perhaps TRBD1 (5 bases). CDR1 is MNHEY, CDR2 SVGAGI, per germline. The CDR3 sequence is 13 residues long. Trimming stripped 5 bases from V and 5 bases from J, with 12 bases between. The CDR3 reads CASSPAGGTEAFF. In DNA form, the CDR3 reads TGTGCCAGCAGTCCCGCCGGGGGGACTGAAGCTTTCTTT.

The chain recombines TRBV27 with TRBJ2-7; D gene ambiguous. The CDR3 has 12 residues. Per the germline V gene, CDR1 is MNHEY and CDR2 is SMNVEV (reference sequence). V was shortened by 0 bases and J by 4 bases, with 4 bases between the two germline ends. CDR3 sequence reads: CASSLSGYEQYF. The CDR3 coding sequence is TGTGCCAGCAGTTTATCCGGTTACGAGCAGTACTTC.

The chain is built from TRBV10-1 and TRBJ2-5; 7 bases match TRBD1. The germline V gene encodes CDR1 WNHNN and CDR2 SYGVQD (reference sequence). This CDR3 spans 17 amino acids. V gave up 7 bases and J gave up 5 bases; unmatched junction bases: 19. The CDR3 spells CASILTRDSEGCETQYF. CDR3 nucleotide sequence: TGCGCCAGCATATTAACACGGGACAGTGAGGGGTGTGAGACCCAGTACTTC.

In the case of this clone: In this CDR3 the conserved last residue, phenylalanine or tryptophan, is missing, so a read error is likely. In DNA form, the CDR3 reads TGCGCCAGCAGCCTGAACAGGGGTGACACAGATACGCAGTATGTT. Translated, it gives CASSLNRGDTDTQYV. The rearrangement links TRBV5-1 to TRBJ2-3, with TRBD1 identical over 7 bases. Germline CDR1 and CDR2: SGHRS and YFSETQ. Losses at the gene ends were 4 bases for V and 2 bases for J; bases not matched to a gene: 7. This CDR3 contains 15 residues.

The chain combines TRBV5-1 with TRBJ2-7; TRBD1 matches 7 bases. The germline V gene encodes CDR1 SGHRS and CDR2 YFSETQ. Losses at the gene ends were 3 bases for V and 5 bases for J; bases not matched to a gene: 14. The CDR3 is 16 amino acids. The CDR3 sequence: CASSSWGQPGGDEQYF. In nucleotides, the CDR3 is TGCGCCAGCAGCTCCTGGGGACAGCCAGGAGGCGACGAGCAGTACTTC.